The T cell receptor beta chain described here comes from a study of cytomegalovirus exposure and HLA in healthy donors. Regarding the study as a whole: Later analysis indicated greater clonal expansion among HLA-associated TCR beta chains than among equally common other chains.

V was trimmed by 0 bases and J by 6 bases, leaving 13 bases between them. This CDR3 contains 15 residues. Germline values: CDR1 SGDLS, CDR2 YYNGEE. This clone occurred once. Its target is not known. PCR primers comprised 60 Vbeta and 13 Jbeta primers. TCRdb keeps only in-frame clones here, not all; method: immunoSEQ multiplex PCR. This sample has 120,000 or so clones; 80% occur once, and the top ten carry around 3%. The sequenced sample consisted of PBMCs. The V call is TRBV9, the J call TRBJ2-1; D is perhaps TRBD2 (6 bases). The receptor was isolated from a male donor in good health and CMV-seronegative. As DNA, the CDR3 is TGTGCCAGCAGCGTAGCCGGGAGTGGGGCCAATGAGCAGTTCTTC. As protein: CASSVAGSGANEQFF.